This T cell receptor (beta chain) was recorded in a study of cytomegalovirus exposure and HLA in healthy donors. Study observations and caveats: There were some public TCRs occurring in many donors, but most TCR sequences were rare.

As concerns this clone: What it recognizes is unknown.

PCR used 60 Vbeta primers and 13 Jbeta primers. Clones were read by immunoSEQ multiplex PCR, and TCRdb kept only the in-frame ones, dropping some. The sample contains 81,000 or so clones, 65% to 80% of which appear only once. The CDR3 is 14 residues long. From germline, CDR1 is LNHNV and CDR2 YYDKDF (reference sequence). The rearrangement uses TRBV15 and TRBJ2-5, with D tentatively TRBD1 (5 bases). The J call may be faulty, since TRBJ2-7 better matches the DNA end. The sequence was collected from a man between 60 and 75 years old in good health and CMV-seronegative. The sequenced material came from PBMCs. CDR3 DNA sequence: TGTGCCACCAGCAGAGAGAAGGGGTTCAACGAGCAGTACTTC. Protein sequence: CATSREKGFNEQYF.